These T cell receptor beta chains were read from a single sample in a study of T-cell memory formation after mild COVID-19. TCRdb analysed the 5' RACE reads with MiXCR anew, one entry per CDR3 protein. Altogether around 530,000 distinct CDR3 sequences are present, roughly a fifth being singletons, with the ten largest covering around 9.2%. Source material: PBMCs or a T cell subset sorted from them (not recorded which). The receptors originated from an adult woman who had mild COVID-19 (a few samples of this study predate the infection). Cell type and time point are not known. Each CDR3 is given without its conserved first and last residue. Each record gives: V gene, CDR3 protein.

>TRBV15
ATSRDLSSGNTIY
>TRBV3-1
ASSQVFSQGDGNTIY
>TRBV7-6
ASSPWDRADTQY
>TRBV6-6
ASSYSLMRAHSYEQY
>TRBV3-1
ASSRASGKYEQF
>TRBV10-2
ASSELYGGSPLH
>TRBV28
ASSEAQGGTYNEQF
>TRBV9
ASSVESTARSPLH
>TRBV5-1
ASGPYSGTGFYEQY
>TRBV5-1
ASSLEGQANTIY
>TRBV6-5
ASSLQGAFEAF
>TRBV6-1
ASSDQVGRGISNQPQH
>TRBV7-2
ASSLAGGGGNTIY
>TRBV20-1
SASATGVGRLGAF
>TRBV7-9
ASSSGYQPQH
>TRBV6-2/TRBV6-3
ASHTAGRNYGYT
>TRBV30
AWSVTADTQY
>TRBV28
ASSSWTDDNEQF
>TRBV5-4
ATRSGGGQGTDTQY
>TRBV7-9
ASSWHPGQAPSSYNEQF
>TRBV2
ASRGHGEGGNTIY
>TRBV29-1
SVVRPAEAF
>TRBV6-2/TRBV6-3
ASSPGTLTYEQY
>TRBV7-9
ASTPSGINTEAF
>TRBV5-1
ASSLASGGEQY
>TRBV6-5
ASSYSGAPYEQY
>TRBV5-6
ASSWDRGRIRDTQY
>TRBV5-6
ASSLEGGEGGYT
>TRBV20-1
SASRAQETQY
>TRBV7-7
ASGGEETQY
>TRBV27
ASSLARQGGSDTQY
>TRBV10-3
AIHAGEVTGELF
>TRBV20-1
SARLHGQGGDTGELF
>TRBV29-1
SSIKFGFNNEQF
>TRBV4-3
ASSQGGRDNSYEQY
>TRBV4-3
ASSQDSAGIGYT
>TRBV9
ASSTTSGSGETQY
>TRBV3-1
ASAPFLLAGLPDAWSGADTQY
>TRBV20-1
SATAGGAYEQY
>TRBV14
ASSRDSFYNEQF
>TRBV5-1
ASRPAGGRETQY
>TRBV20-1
SAVNGYT
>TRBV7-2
ASSLVGQEHQPQH
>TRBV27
ASSSRLAGFKNIQY
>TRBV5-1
ASSFLGDNEQF
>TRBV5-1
ASSLVTSGSGTDTQY
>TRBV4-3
ASSQTSGFYNEQF
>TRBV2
ASRGLTGFNYGYT